This TCR beta chain was captured by sequencing in a study of cytomegalovirus exposure and HLA in healthy donors. With 60 Vbeta and 13 Jbeta primers, the PCR was carried out. Data came from immunoSEQ multiplex PCR; TCRdb stores just in-frame clones and leaves some out. This sample has about 190,000 clones, with roughly four fifths found just once. The V and J ends lost 4 bases and 2 bases, in that order; junction bases with no gene match: 6. The CDR3 is made up of 14 amino acids. CDR1 is SQVTM, CDR2 ANQGSEA, per germline. V is TRBV29-1 and J is TRBJ2-3; 7 bases fit TRBD1. The clonotype comes from a young man in good health and CMV-seronegative. Sequencing used PBMCs. CDR3 sequence (DNA): TGCAGCGTTGCTAGGGACAGATCCACAGATACGCAGTATTTT. Its protein is CSVARDRSTDTQYF.